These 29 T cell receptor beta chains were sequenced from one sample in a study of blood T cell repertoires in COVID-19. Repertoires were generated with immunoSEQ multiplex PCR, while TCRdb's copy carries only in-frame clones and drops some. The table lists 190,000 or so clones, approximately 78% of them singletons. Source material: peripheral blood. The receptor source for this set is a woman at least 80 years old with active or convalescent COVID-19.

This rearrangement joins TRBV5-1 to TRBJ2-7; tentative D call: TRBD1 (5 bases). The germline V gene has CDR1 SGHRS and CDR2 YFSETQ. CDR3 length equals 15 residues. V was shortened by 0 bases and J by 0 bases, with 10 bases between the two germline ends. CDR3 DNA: TGCGCCAGCAGCTTGGAAGGGGTCGGCTCCTACGAGCAGTACTTC. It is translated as CASSLEGVGSYEQYF. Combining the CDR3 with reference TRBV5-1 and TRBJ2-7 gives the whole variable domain KAGVTQTPRYLIKTRGQQVTLSCSPISGHRSVSWYQQTPGQGLQFLFEYFSETQRNKGNFPGRFSGRQFSNSRSEMNVSTLELGDSALYLCASSLEGVGSYEQYFGPGTRLTVT.

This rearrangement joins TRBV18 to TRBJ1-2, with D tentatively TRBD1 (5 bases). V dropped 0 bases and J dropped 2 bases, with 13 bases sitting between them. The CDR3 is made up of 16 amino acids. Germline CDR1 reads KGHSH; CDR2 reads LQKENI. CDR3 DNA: TGTGCCAGCTCACCACCGGGGCCCCCAGGGAACTATGGCTACACCTTC. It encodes CASSPPGPPGNYGYTF. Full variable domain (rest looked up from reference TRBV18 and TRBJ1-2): NAGVMQNPRHLVRRRGQEARLRCSPMKGHSHVYWYRQLPEEGLKFMVYLQKENIIDESGMPKERFSAEFPKEGPSILRIQQVVRGDSAAYFCASSPPGPPGNYGYTFGSGTRLTVV.

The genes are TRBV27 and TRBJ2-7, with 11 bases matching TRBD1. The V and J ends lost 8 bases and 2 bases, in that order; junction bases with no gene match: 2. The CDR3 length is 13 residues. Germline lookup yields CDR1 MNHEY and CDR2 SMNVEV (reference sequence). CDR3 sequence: CASGDRGTYEQYF. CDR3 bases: TGTGCCAGCGGGGACAGGGGGACCTACGAGCAGTACTTC.

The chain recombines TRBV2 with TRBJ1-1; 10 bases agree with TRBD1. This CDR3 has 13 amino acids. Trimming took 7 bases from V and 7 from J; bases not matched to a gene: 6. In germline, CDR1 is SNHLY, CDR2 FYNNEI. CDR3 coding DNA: TGTGCCAGCACTTGGACAGGGGGAGATGAAGCTTTCTTT. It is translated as CASTWTGGDEAFF.

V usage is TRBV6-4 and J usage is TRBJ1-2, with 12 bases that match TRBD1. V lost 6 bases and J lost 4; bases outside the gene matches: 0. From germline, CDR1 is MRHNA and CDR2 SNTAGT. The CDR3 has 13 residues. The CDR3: CASRGQGAYGYTF. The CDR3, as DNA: TGTGCCAGCAGGGGACAGGGGGCCTATGGCTACACCTTC.

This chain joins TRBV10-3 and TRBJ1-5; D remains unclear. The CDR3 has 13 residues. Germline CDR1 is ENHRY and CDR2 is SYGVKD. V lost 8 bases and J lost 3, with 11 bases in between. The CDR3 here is CAIRGQSNQPQHF. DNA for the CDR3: TGTGCCATCCGTGGGCAGTCCAATCAGCCCCAGCATTTT.

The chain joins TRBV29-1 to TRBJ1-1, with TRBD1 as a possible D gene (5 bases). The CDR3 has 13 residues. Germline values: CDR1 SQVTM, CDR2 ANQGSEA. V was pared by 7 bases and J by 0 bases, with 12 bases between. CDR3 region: CSGGEGLNTEAFF. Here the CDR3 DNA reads TGCAGCGGGGGGGAGGGATTGAACACTGAAGCTTTCTTT.

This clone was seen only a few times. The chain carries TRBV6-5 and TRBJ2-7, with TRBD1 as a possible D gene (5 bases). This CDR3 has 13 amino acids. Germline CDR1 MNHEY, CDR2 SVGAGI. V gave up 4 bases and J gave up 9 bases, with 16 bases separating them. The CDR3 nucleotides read TGTGCCAGCAGTTCCGTCGGTAGGGGCGTGCAGTACTTC. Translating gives CASSSVGRGVQYF.

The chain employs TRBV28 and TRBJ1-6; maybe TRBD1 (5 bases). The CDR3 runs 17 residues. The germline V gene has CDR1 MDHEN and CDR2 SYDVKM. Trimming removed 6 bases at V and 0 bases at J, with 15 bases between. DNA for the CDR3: TGTGCCAGCAGACGGGACTCCTTAAGCTCCTATAATTCACCCCTCCACTTT. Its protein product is CASRRDSLSSYNSPLHF.

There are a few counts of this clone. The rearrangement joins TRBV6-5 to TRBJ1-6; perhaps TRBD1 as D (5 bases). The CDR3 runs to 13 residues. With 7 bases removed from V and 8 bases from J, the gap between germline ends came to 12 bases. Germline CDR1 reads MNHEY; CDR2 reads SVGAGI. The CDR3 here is CASNDSPDSPLHF. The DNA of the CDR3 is TGTGCCAGCAACGACAGTCCGGATTCACCCCTCCACTTT.

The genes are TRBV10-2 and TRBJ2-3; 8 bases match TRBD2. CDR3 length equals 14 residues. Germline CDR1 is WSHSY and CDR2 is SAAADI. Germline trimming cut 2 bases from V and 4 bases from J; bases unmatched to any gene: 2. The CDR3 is CASSEAGGADTQYF. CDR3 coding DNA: TGCGCCAGCAGTGAGGCCGGGGGGGCAGATACGCAGTATTTT.

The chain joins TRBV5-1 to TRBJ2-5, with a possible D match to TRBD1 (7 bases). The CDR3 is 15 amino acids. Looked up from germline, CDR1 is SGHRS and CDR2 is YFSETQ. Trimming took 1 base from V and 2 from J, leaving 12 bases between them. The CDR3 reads CASSLRTGGQETQYF. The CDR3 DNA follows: TGCGCCAGCAGCTTGCGGACAGGAGGGCAAGAGACCCAGTACTTC.

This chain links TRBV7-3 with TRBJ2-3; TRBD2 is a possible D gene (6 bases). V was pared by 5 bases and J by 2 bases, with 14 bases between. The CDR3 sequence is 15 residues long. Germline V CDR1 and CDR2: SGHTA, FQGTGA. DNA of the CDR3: TGTGCCAGCAGCGCCACCGGGACTTTCACAGATACGCAGTATTTT. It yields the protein CASSATGTFTDTQYF. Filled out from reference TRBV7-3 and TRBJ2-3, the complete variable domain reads GAGVSQTPSNKVTEKGKYVELRCDPISGHTALYWYRQSLGQGPEFLIYFQGTGAADDSGLPNDRFFAVRPEGSVSTLKIQRTERGDSAVYLCASSATGTFTDTQYFGPGTRLTVL.

The CDR3 is CASSVSGGSTYEQYF. CDR3 DNA: TGTGCCAGCAGTGTTAGCGGGGGGTCAACCTACGAGCAGTACTTC. The chain employs TRBV2 and TRBJ2-7; 10 bases map to TRBD2. With V trimmed by 4 bases and J by 2 bases, 5 bases remained unmatched. Per the germline V gene, CDR1 is SNHLY and CDR2 is FYNNEI. The CDR3 spans 15 residues.

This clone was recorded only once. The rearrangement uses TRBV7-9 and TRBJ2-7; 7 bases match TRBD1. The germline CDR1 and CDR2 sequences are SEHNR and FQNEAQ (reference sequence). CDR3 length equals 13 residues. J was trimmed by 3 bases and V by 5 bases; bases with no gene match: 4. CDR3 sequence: CASSPRTGYEQYF. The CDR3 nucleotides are TGTGCCAGCAGCCCTAGGACAGGCTACGAGCAGTACTTC.

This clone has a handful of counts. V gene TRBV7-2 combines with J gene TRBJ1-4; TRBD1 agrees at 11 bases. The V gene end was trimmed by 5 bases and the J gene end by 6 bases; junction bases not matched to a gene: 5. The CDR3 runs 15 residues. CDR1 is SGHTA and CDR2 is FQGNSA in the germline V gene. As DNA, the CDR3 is TGTGCCAGCAGCCCGACGGACAGGGGGCATGAAAAACTGTTTTTT. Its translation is CASSPTDRGHEKLFF.

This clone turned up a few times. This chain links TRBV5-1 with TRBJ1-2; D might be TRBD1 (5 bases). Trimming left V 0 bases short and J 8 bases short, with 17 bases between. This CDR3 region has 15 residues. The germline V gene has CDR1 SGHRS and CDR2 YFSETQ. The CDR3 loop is CASSLGFAGVEGYTF. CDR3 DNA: TGCGCCAGCAGCTTGGGATTTGCGGGGGTCGAGGGCTACACCTTC.

CDR3: CASSLAQGWDTEAFF. Written as DNA, the CDR3 is TGCGCCAGCAGCTTGGCGCAGGGCTGGGACACTGAAGCTTTCTTT. The rearrangement links TRBV5-1 to TRBJ1-1, with D perhaps matching TRBD1 (5 bases). Trimming shortened V by 0 bases and J by 3 bases, and 12 bases separated the two germline ends. Germline loops: CDR1 SGHRS, CDR2 YFSETQ. The CDR3 is 15 amino acids.

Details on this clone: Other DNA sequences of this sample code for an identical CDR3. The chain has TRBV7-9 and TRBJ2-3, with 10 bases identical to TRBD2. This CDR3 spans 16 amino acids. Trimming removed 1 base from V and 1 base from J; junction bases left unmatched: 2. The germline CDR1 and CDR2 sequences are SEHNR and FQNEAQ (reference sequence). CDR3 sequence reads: CASSLVGLAGTDTQYF. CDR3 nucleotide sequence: TGTGCCAGCAGCTTAGTAGGACTAGCGGGCACAGATACGCAGTATTTT.

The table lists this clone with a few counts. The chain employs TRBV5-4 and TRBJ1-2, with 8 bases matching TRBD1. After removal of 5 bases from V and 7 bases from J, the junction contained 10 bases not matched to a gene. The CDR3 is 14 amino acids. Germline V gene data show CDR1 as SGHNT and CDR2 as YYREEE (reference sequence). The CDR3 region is CASRSGTGAGGYTF. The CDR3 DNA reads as TGTGCCAGCAGATCCGGGACAGGAGCAGGTGGCTACACCTTC. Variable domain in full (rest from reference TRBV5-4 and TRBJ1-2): ETGVTQSPTHLIKTRGQQVTLRCSSQSGHNTVSWYQQALGQGPQFIFQYYREEENGRGNFPPRFSGLQFPNYSSELNVNALELDDSALYLCASRSGTGAGGYTFGSGTRLTVV.

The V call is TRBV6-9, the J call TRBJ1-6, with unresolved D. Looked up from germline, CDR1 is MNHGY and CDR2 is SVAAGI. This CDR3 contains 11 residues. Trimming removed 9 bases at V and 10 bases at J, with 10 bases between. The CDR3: CARALESPLHF. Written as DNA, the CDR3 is TGTGCCAGAGCCCTAGAATCACCCCTCCACTTT.

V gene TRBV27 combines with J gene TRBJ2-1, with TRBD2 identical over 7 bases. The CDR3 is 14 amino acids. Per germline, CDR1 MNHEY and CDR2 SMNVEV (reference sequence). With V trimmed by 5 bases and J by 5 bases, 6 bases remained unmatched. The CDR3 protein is CASSLAGRDNEQFF. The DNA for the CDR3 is TGTGCCAGCAGTCTGGCAGGGAGGGACAATGAGCAGTTCTTC.

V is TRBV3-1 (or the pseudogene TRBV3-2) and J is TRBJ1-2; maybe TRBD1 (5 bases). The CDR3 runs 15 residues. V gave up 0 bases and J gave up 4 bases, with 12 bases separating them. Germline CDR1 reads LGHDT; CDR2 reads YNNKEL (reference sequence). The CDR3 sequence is CASSQDSQGIYGYTF. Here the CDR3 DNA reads TGTGCCAGCAGCCAAGATTCTCAGGGCATCTATGGCTACACCTTC.

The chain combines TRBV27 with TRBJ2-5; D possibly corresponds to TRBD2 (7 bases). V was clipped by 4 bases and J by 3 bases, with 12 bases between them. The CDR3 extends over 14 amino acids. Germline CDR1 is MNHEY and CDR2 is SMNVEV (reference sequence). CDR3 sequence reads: CASSWGGSKETQYF. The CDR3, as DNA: TGTGCCAGCAGTTGGGGGGGCAGCAAAGAGACCCAGTACTTC.

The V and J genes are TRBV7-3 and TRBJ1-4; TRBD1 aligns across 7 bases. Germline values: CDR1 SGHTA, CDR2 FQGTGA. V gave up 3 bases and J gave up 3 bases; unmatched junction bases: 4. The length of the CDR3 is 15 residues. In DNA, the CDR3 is TGTGCCAGCAGCTTGACCAGGGGGTCTAATGAAAAACTGTTTTTT. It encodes CASSLTRGSNEKLFF.

The CDR3 nucleotides read TGTGCCAGCAGCGGGCCCAACACTGAAGCTTTCTTT. Translating gives CASSGPNTEAFF. V and J are TRBV5-4 and TRBJ1-1, with D unresolved. Germline CDR1 is SGHNT and CDR2 is YYREEE (reference sequence). There are 12 residues in the CDR3. Between the trimmed V and J ends, which lost 4 bases and 2 bases, there was a span of 6 bases.

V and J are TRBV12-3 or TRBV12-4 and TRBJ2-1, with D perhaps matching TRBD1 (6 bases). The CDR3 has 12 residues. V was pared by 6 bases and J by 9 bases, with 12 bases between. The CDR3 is CASSPGQTEQFF. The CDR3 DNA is TGTGCCAGCAGCCCCGGACAGACTGAGCAGTTCTTC.

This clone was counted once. CDR3 in amino acids: CASSFSTSGPGEQYF. The CDR3 region has the DNA TGTGCCAGCAGTTTTTCGACTAGCGGTCCGGGGGAGCAGTACTTC. The V gene is TRBV27, the J gene TRBJ2-7; 9 bases agree with TRBD2. The germline CDR1 and CDR2 sequences are MNHEY and SMNVEV (reference sequence). The CDR3 consists of 15 residues. The junction had 10 bases not matched to a gene; V was cut back by 3 bases and J by 7 bases.

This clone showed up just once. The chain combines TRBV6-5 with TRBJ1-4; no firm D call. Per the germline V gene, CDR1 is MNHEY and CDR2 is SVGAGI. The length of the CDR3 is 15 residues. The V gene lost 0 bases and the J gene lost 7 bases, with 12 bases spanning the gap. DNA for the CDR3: TGTGCCAGCAGTTACTCGGGGAGGGCTCGTGAAAAACTGTTTTTT. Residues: CASSYSGRAREKLFF.